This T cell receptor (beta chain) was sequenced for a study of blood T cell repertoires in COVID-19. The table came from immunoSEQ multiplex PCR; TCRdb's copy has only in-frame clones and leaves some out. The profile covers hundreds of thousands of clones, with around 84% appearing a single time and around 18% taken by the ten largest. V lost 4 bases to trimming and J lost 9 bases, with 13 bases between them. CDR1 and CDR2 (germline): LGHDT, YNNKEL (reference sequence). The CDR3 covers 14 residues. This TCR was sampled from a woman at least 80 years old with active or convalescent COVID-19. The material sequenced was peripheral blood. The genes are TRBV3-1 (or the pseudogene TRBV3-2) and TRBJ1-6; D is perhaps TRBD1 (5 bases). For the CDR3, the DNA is TGTGCCAGCAGCCCGGCCCAGGGTTTTTCACCCCTCCACTTT. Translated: CASSPAQGFSPLHF.